This TCR beta chain was sequenced in a study of blood T cell repertoires in COVID-19. Source study methods: Reference gene primer amplification in the assay estimated nucleated cell counts. Assay used: immunoSEQ multiplex PCR; TCRdb lists only in-frame clones, some missing. V, J and clone size are those of that table, while D and trimming were read from the DNA. The profile shows roughly 25,000 clones, about 72% of them singletons. This CDR3 region has 15 residues. CDR1 and CDR2 from the germline V gene are LNHDA and SQIVND (reference sequence). V was pared by 3 bases and J by 0 bases, with 9 bases between.

The sequence derives from a woman older than 75 with acute or convalescent COVID-19. The J gene is TRBJ2-1, the V gene TRBV19, with a tentative D call TRBD2 (5 bases). Specimen: peripheral blood. The CDR3 reads CASSISGSSYNEQFF. CDR3 coding DNA: TGTGCCAGTAGTATCAGCGGTAGCTCCTACAATGAGCAGTTCTTC.